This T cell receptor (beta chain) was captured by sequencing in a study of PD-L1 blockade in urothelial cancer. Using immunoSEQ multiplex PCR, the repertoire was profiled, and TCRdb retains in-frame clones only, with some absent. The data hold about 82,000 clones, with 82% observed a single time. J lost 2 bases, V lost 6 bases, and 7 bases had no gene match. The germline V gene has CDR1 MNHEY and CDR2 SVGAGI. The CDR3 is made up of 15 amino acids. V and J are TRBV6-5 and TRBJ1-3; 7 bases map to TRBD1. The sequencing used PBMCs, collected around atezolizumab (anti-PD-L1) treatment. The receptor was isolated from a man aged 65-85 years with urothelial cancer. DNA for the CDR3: TGTGCCAGCAGGCCAGACAGGGATCCTGGAAACACCATATATTTT. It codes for CASRPDRDPGNTIYF.